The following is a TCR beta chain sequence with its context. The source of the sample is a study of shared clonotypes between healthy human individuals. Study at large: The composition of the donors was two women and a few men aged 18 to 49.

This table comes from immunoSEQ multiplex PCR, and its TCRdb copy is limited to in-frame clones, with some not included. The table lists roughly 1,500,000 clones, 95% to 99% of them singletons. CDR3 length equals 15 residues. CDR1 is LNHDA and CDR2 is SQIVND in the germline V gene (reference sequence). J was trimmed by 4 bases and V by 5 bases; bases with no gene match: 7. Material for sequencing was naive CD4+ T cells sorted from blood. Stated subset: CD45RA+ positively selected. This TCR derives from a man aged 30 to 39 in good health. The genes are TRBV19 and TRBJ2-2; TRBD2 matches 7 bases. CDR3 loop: CASSPRGRITGELFF. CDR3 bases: TGTGCCAGTAGTCCCCGCGGGAGAATCACCGGGGAGCTGTTTTTT.